The 14 T cell receptor beta chains below come from one sample, sequenced in a study of shared clonotypes between healthy human individuals (dated by TCRdb to between 2020 and 2021). Receptor amplification or capture employed the immunoSEQ multiplex PCR assay. The table was pulled from immuneACCESS by TCRdb, which kept in-frame rearrangements only. Such tables lose some clones; where checked, under half of the loss comes from unresolved V genes, and the rest has no known cause. The table for this sample lists 2,100,000 or so clones; 90% to 96% of them were counted only once. The top ten hold 0.1% to 0.15% of the sample. What was sequenced was naive CD4+ T cells sorted from blood. The sample's cell subset or site label, in plain terms: CD45RA+ positively selected. Source of these receptors: a man between 18 and 35 years old in good health.

This chain uses TRBV4-1 with TRBJ2-4; 10 bases map to TRBD1. V shed 4 bases, J shed 5 bases, and the junction held 11 bases outside the gene matches. This CDR3 region has 17 residues. Germline CDR1 reads MGHRA; CDR2 reads YSYEKL. CDR3 protein: CASSPTRDRGVQNIQYF. The CDR3 region has the DNA TGCGCCAGCAGCCCTACAAGGGACAGGGGAGTTCAAAACATTCAGTACTTC.

A single count supports this clone. The chain is built from TRBV4-1 and TRBJ2-1; D unresolved. From germline, CDR1 is MGHRA and CDR2 YSYEKL. V lost 0 bases to trimming and J lost 8 bases, with 8 bases between them. The CDR3 is 13 residues long. The CDR3 protein is CASSQDPRDEQFF. The CDR3 region has the DNA TGCGCCAGCAGCCAAGATCCTCGGGATGAGCAGTTCTTC.

The chain carries TRBV7-2 and TRBJ1-2, with TRBD1 as a possible D gene (5 bases). CDR1 SGHTA and CDR2 FQGNSA come from the germline V gene. This CDR3 has 16 residues. The V and J ends lost 1 base and 2 bases respectively, with 14 bases between them. The CDR3 reads CASSLVASTVNYGYTF. The DNA for the CDR3 is TGTGCCAGCAGCTTAGTGGCTTCGACAGTGAACTATGGCTACACCTTC.

The chain has TRBV5-1 and TRBJ2-1, with a tentative D call TRBD2 (6 bases). CDR1 is SGHRS and CDR2 is YFSETQ in the germline V gene. The V gene lost 1 base and the J gene lost 0 bases, with 14 bases spanning the gap. There are 17 residues in the CDR3. The CDR3 reads CASSLSKHGSSYNEQFF. CDR3 bases: TGCGCCAGCAGCTTGAGTAAACACGGGAGCTCCTACAATGAGCAGTTCTTC.

The chain uses TRBV5-4 and TRBJ1-1, with D hard to call. The V end lost 0 bases, the J end lost 0 bases, and 6 bases lay between the germline ends. The germline gives CDR1 SGHNT, CDR2 YYREEE (reference sequence). The CDR3 is 14 residues long. The CDR3 nucleotides are TGTGCCAGCAGCTTGGATCCGTTGAACACTGAAGCTTTCTTT. Its protein is CASSLDPLNTEAFF.

In its sample, this clone was seen once. The chain is built from TRBV15 and TRBJ2-5; 8 bases line up with TRBD2. This CDR3 has 16 residues. The germline V gene encodes CDR1 LNHNV and CDR2 YYDKDF (reference sequence). V was clipped by 3 bases and J by 3 bases; unmatched bases: 9. DNA for the CDR3: TGTGCCACCAGCAGCCCCTGGCGGGGGGTCGAAGAGACCCAGTACTTC. It codes for CATSSPWRGVEETQYF.

CDR3 coding DNA: TGTGCCAGCAGTAAGGGCTCGCACGAAAATGAGCAGTTCTTC. Its protein product is CASSKGSHENEQFF. The V and J genes are TRBV25-1 and TRBJ2-1; D gene unclear. From germline, CDR1 is MGHDK and CDR2 SYGVNS. This CDR3 has 14 residues. V was cut by 5 bases and J by 7 bases, with 15 bases left in between.

The chain combines TRBV5-6 with TRBJ2-5; D unclear. This CDR3 region has 15 residues. Germline CDR1 reads SGHDT; CDR2 reads YYEEEE. Trimming removed 2 bases at V and 2 bases at J, with 13 bases between. CDR3 residues: CASSFDTVGQETQYF. As DNA, the CDR3 is TGTGCCAGCAGCTTCGACACCGTGGGACAAGAGACCCAGTACTTC.

In this sample, this clone turned up a few times. This chain joins TRBV7-6 and TRBJ2-5; 14 positions agree with TRBD2. From germline, CDR1 is SGHVS and CDR2 FNYEAQ. This CDR3 has 16 amino acids. J gave up 5 bases and V 5 bases, and 7 bases lay outside the gene matches. The chain's CDR3 is CASSEGLAGVLETQYF. CDR3 nucleotides: TGTGCCAGCAGCGAGGGACTAGCGGGAGTCTTGGAGACCCAGTACTTC. Together with reference TRBV7-6 and TRBJ2-5, the CDR3 gives the full variable domain: GAGVSQSPRYKVTKRGQDVALRCDPISGHVSLYWYRQALGQGPEFLTYFNYEAQQDKSGLPNDRFSAERPEGSISTLTIQRTEQRDSAMYRCASSEGLAGVLETQYFGPGTRLLVL.

As concerns this clone: Other DNA sequences in this specimen translate into the identical CDR3. The V and J genes are TRBV5-1 and TRBJ1-4, with 7 bases fitting TRBD1. Per the germline V gene, CDR1 is SGHRS and CDR2 is YFSETQ. The CDR3 is 14 amino acids. Trimming at V came to 0 bases and at J to 8 bases, leaving 4 bases not matched to a gene. CDR3 sequence reads: CASSLGQGLEKLFF. CDR3 DNA: TGCGCCAGCAGCTTGGGACAGGGCCTGGAAAAACTGTTTTTT.

Points on this clone: At the DNA level, this CDR3 is encoded by other sequences in the same sample as well. The chain uses TRBV7-9 and TRBJ2-2; TRBD1 matches 9 bases. The germline gives CDR1 SEHNR, CDR2 FQNEAQ (reference sequence). The CDR3 is 16 residues long. J lost 3 bases, V lost 5 bases, and 7 bases had no gene match. The CDR3, as DNA: TGTGCCAGCAGCCCTACCGGGACAGGGTACACCGGGGAGCTGTTTTTT. It is translated as CASSPTGTGYTGELFF. The variable domain in full, completed from reference TRBV7-9 and TRBJ2-2, reads DTGVSQNPRHKITKRGQNVTFRCDPISEHNRLYWYRQTLGQGPEFLTYFQNEAQLEKSRLLSDRFSAERPKGSFSTLEIQRTEQGDSAMYLCASSPTGTGYTGELFFGEGSRLTVL.

The rearrangement joins TRBV5-1 to TRBJ1-1; D is undetermined. Trimming removed 2 bases from V and 4 bases from J, with 9 bases in between. Germline V CDR1 and CDR2: SGHRS, YFSETQ. The CDR3 spans 13 residues. CDR3 nucleotide sequence: TGCGCCAGCAGCTTCGGGAGCGGCACTGAAGCTTTCTTT. This gives the protein CASSFGSGTEAFF.

The chain couples TRBV18 to TRBJ1-1; D call uncertain. V lost 5 bases to trimming and J lost 2 bases, with 9 bases between them. Per the germline V gene, CDR1 is KGHSH and CDR2 is LQKENI. The CDR3 covers 13 residues. The DNA for the CDR3 is TGTGCCAGCTCAATTGCGGATAACACTGAAGCTTTCTTT. It translates to CASSIADNTEAFF.

J is TRBJ1-2 and V is TRBV27, with 8 bases that match TRBD1. Trimming cost V 6 bases and J 3 bases; bases outside gene matches: 6. The CDR3 contains 14 residues. CDR1 MNHEY and CDR2 SMNVEV come from the germline V gene (reference sequence). CDR3 residues: CASRALDRDYGYTF. CDR3 nucleotides: TGTGCCAGCAGAGCCTTGGACAGGGACTATGGCTACACCTTC.